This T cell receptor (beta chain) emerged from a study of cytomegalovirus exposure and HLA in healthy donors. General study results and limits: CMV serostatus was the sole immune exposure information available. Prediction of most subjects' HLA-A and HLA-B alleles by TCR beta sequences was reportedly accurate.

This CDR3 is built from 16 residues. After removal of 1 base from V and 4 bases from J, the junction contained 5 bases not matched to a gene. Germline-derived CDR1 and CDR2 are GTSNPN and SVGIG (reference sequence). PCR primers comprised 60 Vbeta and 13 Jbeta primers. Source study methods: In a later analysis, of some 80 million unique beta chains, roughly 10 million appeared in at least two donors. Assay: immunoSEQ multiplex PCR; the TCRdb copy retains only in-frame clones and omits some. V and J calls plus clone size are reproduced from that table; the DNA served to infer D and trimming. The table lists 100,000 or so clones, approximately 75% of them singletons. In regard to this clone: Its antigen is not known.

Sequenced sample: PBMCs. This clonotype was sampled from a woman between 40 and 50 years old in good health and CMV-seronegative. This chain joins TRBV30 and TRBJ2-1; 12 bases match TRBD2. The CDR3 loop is CAWSAGLAGRYNEQFF. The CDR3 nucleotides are TGTGCCTGGAGTGCTGGACTAGCGGGAAGATACAATGAGCAGTTCTTC.